The rows below give T cell receptor beta chains drawn from one sample of a study of blood T cell repertoires in COVID-19. The repertoire was sequenced with immunoSEQ multiplex PCR; TCRdb's copy has only in-frame clones and lacks some. The profile shows 200,000 to 250,000 clones, 82% of them singletons. Sequencing input: PBMCs or T cells enriched from blood (not recorded which). Source of these receptors: a woman aged 55-70 years who had recovered from COVID-19. Each CDR3 is given without its conserved first and last residue.

j_gene | v_gene | CDR3aa
TRBJ1-4 | TRBV4-2 | ASSQERGRREKLF
TRBJ2-2 | TRBV2 | ASTDRANTGELF
TRBJ2-3 | TRBV4-3 | ASSQNRGVYTQY
TRBJ2-7 | TRBV11-2 | ASSGGLAGVEQY
TRBJ1-1 | TRBV18 | ASSFEGDTEAF
TRBJ2-1 | TRBV5-1 | ASNKEINNEQF
TRBJ2-7 | TRBV7-3 | ASSDRDRENHEQY
TRBJ1-5 | TRBV5-8 | ASSLRWGGPNQPQH
TRBJ2-1 | TRBV11-2 | ASSLGAGGLNEQF
TRBJ1-4 | TRBV2 | ASRGGLSNEKLF
TRBJ2-1 | TRBV29-1 | SASYNEQF
TRBJ1-2 | TRBV4-1 | ASSPGQGVRYGYT
TRBJ1-1 | TRBV2 | ASRGTGGNTEAF
TRBJ2-7 | TRBV2 | ASRETFSGVYEQY
TRBJ1-1 | TRBV7-2 | ASSVRQGGTEAF
TRBJ1-1 | TRBV5-5 | ASSLSLGQVGGAF
TRBJ1-2 | TRBV28 | ATSGGHYGYT
TRBJ1-6 | TRBV7-9 | ASSLGGVGSPLH
TRBJ2-4 | TRBV25-1 | ASSGTGNIQY
TRBJ2-5 | TRBV2 | ATTTNLQETQY
TRBJ2-2 | TRBV29-1 | SVGPRTSTGELF
TRBJ1-2 | TRBV6-6 | ASSNTGGLSYGYT
TRBJ2-1 | TRBV5-1 | ASSPVIAGSYNEQF
TRBJ2-1 | TRBV7-9 | ASSLEGGPGDEQF
TRBJ2-1 | TRBV7-6 | ASSSFRGQANNEQF
TRBJ2-3 | TRBV27 | ASSYRISGGAGDTQY
TRBJ2-1 | TRBV3-1/TRBV3-2 | ASRGQGLGEQF
TRBJ1-2 | TRBV7-9 | ASSLLTGNYGYT
TRBJ1-2 | TRBV19 | ASSIATGDYGYT